These T cell receptor beta chains were read from a single sample in a study of blood T cell repertoires in COVID-19. Assay: immunoSEQ multiplex PCR; the TCRdb copy retains only in-frame clones and omits some. The sample shows about 83,000 clones, about 82% of them seen only once. The sample consisted of peripheral blood. These TCRs come from a man in his fifties or sixties with active COVID-19. The CDR3 runs from the conserved cysteine through the conserved F or W. Each record gives: J gene, V gene, clone size, D gene, CDR3 protein. A D gene is named only where the DNA matches it firmly. A row's size may be missing; if present it is once, few, many or a size class.

>TRBJ2-1|TRBV5-6|NA|NA
CASSLAPSSYNEQFF
>TRBJ1-6|TRBV7-9|once|NA
CASSSPADTVNSPLHF
>TRBJ1-2|TRBV28|NA|NA
CASSFTGGYYGYTF
>TRBJ2-1|TRBV7-2|NA|TRBD2
CASSLDRGGYNEQFF
>TRBJ2-2|TRBV5-6|NA|NA
CASRHRSYYPNTGELFF
>TRBJ2-1|TRBV9|NA|TRBD1
CASSAGQGGNEQFF
>TRBJ1-1|TRBV6-5|NA|NA
CASSLQQGKAFF
>TRBJ2-1|TRBV9|NA|TRBD2
CASSAPQGTSGGTTDNEQFF
>TRBJ2-1|TRBV7-6|NA|TRBD1
CASSPKDRGQGEQFF
>TRBJ1-1|TRBV5-5|NA|NA
CASSQGTHTEAFF
>TRBJ1-6|TRBV7-6|NA|NA
CASSSGQINSPLHF
>TRBJ2-3|TRBV5-4|NA|TRBD2
CASSRRTSRGTDTQYF
>TRBJ2-3|TRBV21-1|NA|NA
CASSRGAGGLAGGSDTQYF
>TRBJ1-2|TRBV7-9|once|NA
CASSPGTRGYTF
>TRBJ2-7|TRBV9|NA|NA
CASSVSGKSYEQYF
>TRBJ1-4|TRBV2|NA|NA
CASRKGDLGEKLFF
>TRBJ2-7|TRBV7-2|NA|NA
CASSLRSGTPYEQYF
>TRBJ2-1|TRBV5-1|NA|TRBD2
CASSKGLADPSYNEQFF
>TRBJ1-2|TRBV5-1|NA|TRBD1
CASSWGQGNGYTF
>TRBJ2-7|TRBV28|NA|NA
CASSLGRPLYEQYF
>TRBJ1-4|TRBV28|NA|NA
CASSLAGPNEKLFF
>TRBJ2-1|TRBV6-1|NA|TRBD2
CASSELAGSSYNEQFF
>TRBJ1-1|TRBV7-2|NA|NA
CASSLVGTNTEAFF
>TRBJ2-1|TRBV5-1|NA|TRBD2
CASSGGTSEGNEQFF
>TRBJ1-5|TRBV19|NA|TRBD1
CASTPWVPGQGDQPQHF
>TRBJ2-3|TRBV15|NA|TRBD2
CATSSGLAGGFTDTQYF
>TRBJ2-5|TRBV24-1|NA|NA
CATSDSTRPQETQYF
>TRBJ2-7|TRBV3-1/TRBV3-2|NA|TRBD1
CASSQGPGQHYEQYF
>TRBJ1-1|TRBV11-3|NA|NA
CASSHFPTLQAFF
>TRBJ2-5|TRBV9|NA|NA
CASSRQPQETQYF
>TRBJ1-3|TRBV9|NA|TRBD1
CASSRQGGGNTIYF
>TRBJ2-5|TRBV5-1|once|TRBD2
CASSLGSGGQETQYF
>TRBJ2-1|TRBV7-2|NA|TRBD2
CASSPGLEAYNEQFF
>TRBJ2-3|TRBV5-1|NA|TRBD2
CASSLELGLAASTDTQYF
>TRBJ1-3|TRBV6-6|once|NA
CASTISSVRGNTIYF
>TRBJ2-7|TRBV11-1|NA|NA
CASSSPLEGIYEQYF
>TRBJ2-7|TRBV10-3|NA|TRBD1
CAISESDREAYEQYF
>TRBJ2-5|TRBV7-9|NA|TRBD2
CASSPTSGRAGETQYF
>TRBJ2-3|TRBV2|NA|TRBD2
CASGGTSGGASTDTQYF
>TRBJ1-2|TRBV6-5|once|TRBD1
CASRTGGDYGYTF
>TRBJ2-3|TRBV2|few|TRBD2
CASSGGLPPDTQYF
>TRBJ2-5|TRBV11-3|NA|TRBD1
CASSLRDRGIEETQYF
>TRBJ2-6|TRBV5-1|NA|NA
CASSKSGQTSPSGANVLTF
>TRBJ2-1|TRBV5-6|NA|TRBD1
CASSPTGGNEQFF
>TRBJ2-1|TRBV5-1|NA|TRBD2
CASSGGTSGIPYNEQFF
>TRBJ2-7|TRBV7-2|NA|NA
CASSIGRTRTYEQYF
>TRBJ2-5|TRBV6-5|NA|TRBD2
CASSRAPGGETQYF
>TRBJ2-2|TRBV11-2|NA|NA
CASSDSGTTFTGELFF
>TRBJ1-3|TRBV5-4|NA|TRBD1
CASSKDRADTIYF